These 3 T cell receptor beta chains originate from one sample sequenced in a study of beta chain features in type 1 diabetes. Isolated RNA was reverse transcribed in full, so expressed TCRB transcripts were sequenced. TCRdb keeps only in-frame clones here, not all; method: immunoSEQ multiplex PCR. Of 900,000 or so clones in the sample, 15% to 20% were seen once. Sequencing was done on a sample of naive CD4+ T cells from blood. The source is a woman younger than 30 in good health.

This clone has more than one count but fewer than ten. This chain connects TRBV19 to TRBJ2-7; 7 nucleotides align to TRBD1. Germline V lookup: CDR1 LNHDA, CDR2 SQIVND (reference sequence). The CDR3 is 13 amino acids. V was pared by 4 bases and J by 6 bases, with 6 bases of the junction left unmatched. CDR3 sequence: CASSTLTGLEQYF. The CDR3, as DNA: TGTGCCAGTAGTACCTTGACAGGGCTCGAGCAGTACTTC. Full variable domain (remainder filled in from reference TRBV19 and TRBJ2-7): DGGITQSPKYLFRKEGQNVTLSCEQNLNHDAMYWYRQDPGQGLRLIYYSQIVNDFQKGDIAEGYSVSREKKESFPLTVTSAQKNPTAFYLCASSTLTGLEQYFGPGTRLTVT.

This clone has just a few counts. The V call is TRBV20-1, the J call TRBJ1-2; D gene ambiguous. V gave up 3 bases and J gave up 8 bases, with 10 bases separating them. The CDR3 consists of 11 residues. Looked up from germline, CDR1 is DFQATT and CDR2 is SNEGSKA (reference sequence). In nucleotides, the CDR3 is TGCAGTGCTAGTAAGGGAGACGGCTACACCTTC. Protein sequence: CSASKGDGYTF.

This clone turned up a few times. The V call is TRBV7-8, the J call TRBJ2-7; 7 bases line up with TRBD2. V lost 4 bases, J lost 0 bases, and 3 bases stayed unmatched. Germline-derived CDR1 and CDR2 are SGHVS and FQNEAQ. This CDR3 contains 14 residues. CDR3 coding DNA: TGTGCCAGCAGCTCAGGACTAGTCTCCTACGAGCAGTACTTC. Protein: CASSSGLVSYEQYF.